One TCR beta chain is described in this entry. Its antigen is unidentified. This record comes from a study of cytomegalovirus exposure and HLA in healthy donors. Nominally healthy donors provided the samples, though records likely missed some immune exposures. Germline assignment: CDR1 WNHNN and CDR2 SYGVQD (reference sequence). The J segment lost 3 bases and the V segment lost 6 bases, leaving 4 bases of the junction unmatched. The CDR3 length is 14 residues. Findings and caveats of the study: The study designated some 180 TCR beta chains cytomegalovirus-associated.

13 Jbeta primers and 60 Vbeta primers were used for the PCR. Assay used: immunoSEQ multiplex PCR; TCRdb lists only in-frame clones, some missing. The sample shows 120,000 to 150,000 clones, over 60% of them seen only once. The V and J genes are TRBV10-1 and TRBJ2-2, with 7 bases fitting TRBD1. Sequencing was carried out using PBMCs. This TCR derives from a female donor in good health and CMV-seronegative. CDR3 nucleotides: TGCGCCAGCAGGGGACAGCGACACACCGGGGAGCTGTTTTTT. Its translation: CASRGQRHTGELFF.